This note documents a single TCR beta chain sequence. The DNA ends 3 residues before the CDR3 does, and the rest of the CDR3 is filled in from the germline J gene. Germline V CDR1 and CDR2: LNHDA, SQIVND (reference sequence). The CDR3 is 14 residues long. This entry belongs to a study of T cells in women clearing cervical HPV infection. Assay used: immunoSEQ multiplex PCR; TCRdb lists only in-frame clones, some missing. This repertoire includes around 28,000 clones. Sequenced material: blood buffy coat. The rearrangement joins TRBV19 to TRBJ2-3, with D possibly TRBD1 on 5 matching bases. This receptor was identified in a woman aged 18 to 75 with a cervical HPV16 infection that either progressed to CIN3+ or cleared (not recorded which). The sequenced CDR3 bases are TGTGCCAGTAGTATAGTACAGGCATCTCAGCCG. It is translated as CASSIVQASQP. The full CDR3 protein is CASSIVQASQPQYF.